The 14 T cell receptor beta chains in this list originate from one sample, sequenced in a study of blood T cell repertoires in COVID-19. Sequencing used immunoSEQ multiplex PCR; TCRdb keeps in-frame clones, though not all of them. The sample lists roughly 440,000 clones; roughly 88% were seen once. Sequencing used peripheral blood. These receptors originate from a woman aged 50 to 65 with COVID-19, enrolled during active disease.

This chain links TRBV14 with TRBJ2-7; no clear D gene. V was pared by 4 bases and J by 2 bases, with 12 bases between. CDR3 length: 14 residues. Germline lookup yields CDR1 SGHDN and CDR2 FVKESK. The CDR3 region has the DNA TGTGCCAGCAGCCCAGGCTTTTTCACCTACGAGCAGTACTTC. Its translation is CASSPGFFTYEQYF.

The V and J genes are TRBV29-1 and TRBJ2-1, with 13 bases matching TRBD2. The V and J ends lost 2 bases and 6 bases, in that order; junction bases with no gene match: 16. The length of the CDR3 is 19 residues. From germline, CDR1 is SQVTM and CDR2 ANQGSEA. The CDR3: CSVEFSAGTSGDLFNEQFF. The CDR3 DNA is TGCAGCGTTGAATTCAGCGCCGGGACTAGCGGGGACCTGTTCAATGAGCAGTTCTTC.

This chain connects TRBV11-2 to TRBJ1-2; weak D call: TRBD1 (5 bases). CDR3 size: 15 residues. The germline CDR1 and CDR2 sequences are SGHAT and FQNNGV. The V end was cut by 0 bases, the J end by 0 bases, with 8 bases between. The CDR3: CASSLERGANYGYTF. CDR3 coding DNA: TGTGCCAGCAGCTTAGAGCGGGGGGCTAACTATGGCTACACCTTC. Based on the CDR3 plus reference TRBV11-2 and TRBJ1-2, the full variable domain is EAGVAQSPRYKIIEKRQSVAFWCNPISGHATLYWYQQILGQGPKLLIQFQNNGVVDDSQLPKDRFSAERLKGVDSTLKIQPAKLEDSAVYLCASSLERGANYGYTFGSGTRLTVV.

V is TRBV9 and J is TRBJ1-6; 7 positions match TRBD1. Germline CDR1 is SGDLS and CDR2 is YYNGEE. With 3 bases clipped from V and 7 bases from J, the junction kept 7 bases outside the gene matches. The CDR3 totals 15 residues. CDR3 nucleotides: TGTGCCAGCAGCGGGACCGGGACAGAGAATTCACCCCTCCACTTT. Translated: CASSGTGTENSPLHF.

Here the CDR3 reads CASSTATNEKLFF. As DNA, the CDR3 is TGTGCCAGCAGCACGGCAACTAATGAAAAACTGTTTTTT. The genes are TRBV5-6 and TRBJ1-4; D is unclear. Trimming took 4 bases from V and 0 from J, leaving 4 bases between them. Per the germline V gene, CDR1 is SGHDT and CDR2 is YYEEEE. This CDR3 contains 13 residues.

The rearrangement joins TRBV3-1 (or the pseudogene TRBV3-2) to TRBJ2-2; D is unresolved. The germline gives CDR1 LGHDT, CDR2 YNNKEL (reference sequence). V gave up 1 base and J gave up 5 bases, with 14 bases separating them. This CDR3 spans 16 amino acids. In DNA, the CDR3 is TGTGCCAGCAGCCAAGGCGTCTCCGCCGTGACCGGGGAGCTGTTTTTT. It is translated as CASSQGVSAVTGELFF.

The chain uses TRBV11-2 and TRBJ1-4, with TRBD1 identical over 7 bases. J gave up 9 bases and V 0 bases, and 7 bases lay outside the gene matches. Germline loops: CDR1 SGHAT, CDR2 FQNNGV. The CDR3 totals 15 residues. In DNA form, the CDR3 reads TGTGCCAGCAGCTTAGATCGGGACAGATCACAAAAACTGTTTTTT. Protein product: CASSLDRDRSQKLFF.

The gene calls are TRBV9 and TRBJ1-2; maybe TRBD1 (5 bases). The CDR3 runs 15 residues. V lost 7 bases and J 3 bases, leaving 19 bases between the germline ends. CDR1 and CDR2 (germline): SGDLS, YYNGEE. CDR3 sequence (DNA): TGTGCCAGCTCCCCCAGGGTCCACTCAGACTATGGCTACACCTTC. Amino acids: CASSPRVHSDYGYTF.

The genes are TRBV25-1 and TRBJ1-4; D is undetermined. Trimming shortened V by 3 bases and J by 0 bases, and 8 bases separated the two germline ends. Germline CDR1 is MGHDK and CDR2 is SYGVNS. The CDR3 length is 15 residues. CDR3 DNA: TGTGCCAGCAGTGATTACGGAGCAACTAATGAAAAACTGTTTTTT. It specifies CASSDYGATNEKLFF.

The gene calls are TRBV9 and TRBJ1-6; a possible D gene is TRBD1 (6 bases). This CDR3 region has 15 residues. V dropped 4 bases and J dropped 7 bases, with 15 bases sitting between them. Germline lookup yields CDR1 SGDLS and CDR2 YYNGEE. CDR3 protein: CASSTRQEENSPLHF. The CDR3 nucleotides are TGTGCCAGCAGCACCCGACAGGAGGAAAATTCACCCCTCCACTTT. Based on the CDR3 plus reference TRBV9 and TRBJ1-6, the full variable domain is DSGVTQTPKHLITATGQRVTLRCSPRSGDLSVYWYQQSLDQGLQFLIQYYNGEERAKGNILERFSAQQFPDLHSELNLSSLELGDSALYFCASSTRQEENSPLHFGNGTRLTVT.

J is TRBJ2-3 and V is TRBV14; tentatively, D is TRBD2 (6 bases). Germline values: CDR1 SGHDN, CDR2 FVKESK. V was clipped by 1 base and J by 6 bases, with 11 bases between them. The CDR3 runs 14 residues. In DNA form, the CDR3 reads TGTGCCAGCAGCCAAGTCGAACTAGCCGATACGCAGTATTTT. Its translation is CASSQVELADTQYF.

The rearrangement links TRBV6-2 or TRBV6-3 to TRBJ1-1; D is possibly TRBD1 (5 bases). This CDR3 spans 13 amino acids. CDR1 and CDR2 from the germline V gene are MNHEY and SVGEGT. V was clipped by 4 bases and J by 1 base, with 7 bases between them. The chain's CDR3 is CASSSGGNTEAFF. The CDR3 DNA is TGTGCCAGCAGTTCGGGGGGGAACACTGAAGCTTTCTTT.

The chain employs TRBV7-9 and TRBJ1-6; a possible D gene is TRBD1 (6 bases). Trimming took off 5 bases at V and 15 bases at J, with 17 bases between the two ends. The V gene's germline CDR1 is SEHNR and CDR2 FQNEAQ (reference sequence). The CDR3 runs 13 residues. DNA of the CDR3: TGTGCCAGCAGCCCCCGGGACATTTTTGTCCTCCACTTT. Residues: CASSPRDIFVLHF.

The chain links TRBV5-4 to TRBJ2-2; perhaps TRBD2 as D (6 bases). V was trimmed by 0 bases and J by 5 bases, leaving 14 bases between them. The CDR3 consists of 16 residues. CDR1 and CDR2 from the germline V gene are SGHNT and YYREEE (reference sequence). This chain's CDR3 is CASSLGASEGTGELFF. For the CDR3, the DNA is TGTGCCAGCAGCTTGGGAGCTAGCGAGGGGACCGGGGAGCTGTTTTTT.